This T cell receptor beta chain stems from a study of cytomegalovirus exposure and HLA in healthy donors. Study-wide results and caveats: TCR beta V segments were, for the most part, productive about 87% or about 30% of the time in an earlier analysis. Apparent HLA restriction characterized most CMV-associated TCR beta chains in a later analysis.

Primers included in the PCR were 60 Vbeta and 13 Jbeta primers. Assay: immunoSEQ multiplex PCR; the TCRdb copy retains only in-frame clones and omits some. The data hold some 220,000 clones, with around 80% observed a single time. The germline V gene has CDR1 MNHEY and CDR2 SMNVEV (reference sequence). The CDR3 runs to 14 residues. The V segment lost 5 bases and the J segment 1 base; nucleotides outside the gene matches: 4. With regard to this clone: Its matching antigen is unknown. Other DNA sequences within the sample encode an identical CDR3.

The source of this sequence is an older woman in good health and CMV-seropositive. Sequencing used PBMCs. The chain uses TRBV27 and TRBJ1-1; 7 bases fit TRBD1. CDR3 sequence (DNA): TGTGCCAGCAGTCCGAGGACAGGGAACACTGAAGCTTTCTTT. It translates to CASSPRTGNTEAFF.